These 6 T cell receptor beta chains were sequenced from one sample in a study of liver allograft versus peripheral blood T cells. Study context: The authors compared T cell receptor repertoires in transplanted livers with those in the peripheral blood of recipients.

TCRdb fed the reads into MiXCR, producing one record per CDR3 protein. Of roughly 9,000 distinct CDR3 sequences in the sample, about a sixth were seen once. The receptors were gathered from a human patient who had a liver transplant. Some T cells here may be from the graft donor.

This clonotype has more than one count but fewer than ten. The chain uses TRBV5-4 and TRBJ2-2; TRBD2 aligns across 7 bases. V shed 0 bases and J 1 base; nucleotides not matched to a gene: 3. The germline gives CDR1 SGHNT, CDR2 YYREEE (reference sequence). This CDR3 spans 16 amino acids. CDR3 sequence (DNA): TGTGCCAGCAGCTTGGGGCTAGCGGTGAACACCGGGGAGCTGTTTTTT. The encoded protein is CASSLGLAVNTGELFF.

Within the sample, this clonotype is medium-sized. The chain joins TRBV15 to TRBJ1-1; tentative D call: TRBD1 (5 bases). This CDR3 is 12 amino acids long. V shed 4 bases and J shed 6 bases, with 9 bases lying between them. Germline CDR1 LNHNV, CDR2 YYDKDF (reference sequence). The CDR3: CATSTQGAEAFF. The CDR3, as DNA: TGTGCCACCAGCACCCAGGGAGCTGAAGCTTTCTTT.

Within the sample, this clonotype is medium-sized (0.01 to 0.1%). The V call is TRBV19, the J call TRBJ2-7, with 7 bases matching TRBD1. The V gene's germline CDR1 is LNHDA and CDR2 SQIVND (reference sequence). The CDR3 extends over 14 amino acids. V lost 5 bases and J lost 1; bases outside the gene matches: 5. CDR3 bases: TGTGCCAGTAGTCCTTACAGGGGTTCCTACGAGCAGTACTTC. Protein sequence: CASSPYRGSYEQYF.

This clonotype was detected ten times or more. This chain's CDR3 is CASRQGLRNTEAFF. The CDR3 DNA is TGTGCCAGCAGACAGGGCTTGAGGAACACTGAAGCTTTCTTT. The V call is TRBV6-2 or TRBV6-3, the J call TRBJ1-1, with a possible D match to TRBD1 (6 bases). Germline V gene data show CDR1 as MNHEY and CDR2 as SVGEGT. CDR3 length: 14 amino acids. V dropped 6 bases and J dropped 1 base, with 12 bases sitting between them.

This clonotype was seen only a few times. The chain uses TRBV11-2 and TRBJ1-1, with D hard to call. With 0 bases removed from V and 5 bases from J, the gap between germline ends came to 7 bases. This CDR3 region has 13 residues. CDR1 is SGHAT, CDR2 FQNNGV, per germline. CDR3 protein: CASSLDLQTEAFF. CDR3 in DNA: TGTGCCAGCAGCTTAGATTTACAAACTGAAGCTTTCTTT.

This clonotype was detected only a few times. This sequence joins TRBV5-4 and TRBJ1-1; 9 nucleotides align to TRBD1. The germline V gene has CDR1 SGHNT and CDR2 YYREEE (reference sequence). J was trimmed by 3 bases and V by 4 bases; bases with no gene match: 7. This CDR3 spans 15 amino acids. The CDR3 is CASSPPQGADTEAFF. CDR3 nucleotides: TGTGCCAGCAGCCCGCCACAGGGGGCAGACACTGAAGCTTTCTTT.